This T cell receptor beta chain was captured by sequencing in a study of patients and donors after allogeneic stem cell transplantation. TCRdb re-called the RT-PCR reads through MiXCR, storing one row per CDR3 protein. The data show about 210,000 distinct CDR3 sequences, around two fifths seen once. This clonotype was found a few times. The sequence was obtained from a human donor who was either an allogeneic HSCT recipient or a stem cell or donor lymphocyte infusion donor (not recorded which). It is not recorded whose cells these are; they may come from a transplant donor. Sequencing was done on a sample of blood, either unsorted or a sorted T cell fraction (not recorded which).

The CDR3 loop is CASSPNGGGSPLHF. The DNA for the CDR3 is TGTGCCAGCAGCCCTAATGGGGGAGGTTCACCCCTCCACTTT. The chain combines TRBV7-2 with TRBJ1-6, with D tentatively TRBD1 (5 bases). The CDR3 totals 14 residues. Trimming shortened V by 5 bases and J by 9 bases, and 14 bases separated the two germline ends. Germline V gene sequence: CDR1 SGHTA, CDR2 FQGNSA.